The entry that follows covers one TCR beta chain sequence. Antigen specificity is unknown. This sample was taken from a study of Ad26.COV2.S vaccination and SARS-CoV-2 variants. Study as a whole: Doses of Ad26.COV2.S were injected into muscle once or twice, 56 days apart.

Whole-study findings and limits: Considerable breadth of spike-specific CD8+ and CD4+ T cell responses has reportedly been documented following vaccination.

CDR1 SGHTS and CDR2 YDEGEE come from the germline V gene. V lost 3 bases and J lost 9; bases outside the gene matches: 8. CDR3 length: 14 residues. Assay: immunoSEQ multiplex PCR; the TCRdb copy retains only in-frame clones and omits some. The table includes 350,000 to 450,000 clones, approximately 90% detected once. The treatment was: around 19 received Ad26.COV2.S at low or high dose, single or two shots; about 5 received placebo; per-sample allocation not given. Sampling took place 63 days after the first vaccine or placebo injection. This specimen was peripheral blood, taken in a trial of Ad26.COV2.S vaccine versus placebo. The chain has TRBV5-8 and TRBJ2-1; TRBD2 matches at 8 bases. This sequence originates from a person aged 18-65 years who received the Ad26.COV2.S COVID-19 vaccine or a placebo. DNA for the CDR3: TGTGCCAGCAGCTCGCCCGGGACTAGTGGTGAGCAGTTCTTC. Translation: CASSSPGTSGEQFF. Drawing the rest from reference TRBV5-8 and TRBJ2-1, the complete variable domain is EAGVTQSPTHLIKTRGQQATLRCSPISGHTSVYWYQQALGLGLQFLLWYDEGEERNRGNFPPRFSGRQFPNYSSELNVNALELEDSALYLCASSSPGTSGEQFFGPGTRLTVL.